A single sample gave rise to the 8 T cell receptor beta chains below, sequenced in a study of cytomegalovirus exposure and HLA in healthy donors. 13 Jbeta primers and 60 Vbeta primers were used for the PCR. Profiling relied on immunoSEQ multiplex PCR, and the TCRdb table lists in-frame clones only, not all of them. This table has hundreds of thousands of clones, around four fifths appearing once. Specimen: PBMCs. The receptor set was obtained from a woman between 40 and 55 years old in good health and CMV-seronegative.

The rearrangement uses TRBV28 and TRBJ1-6; 7 bases match TRBD1. CDR3 size: 16 residues. V was pared by 8 bases and J by 0 bases, with 7 bases of the junction left unmatched. Germline V gives CDR1 MDHEN, CDR2 SYDVKM. CDR3 loop: CASLGGQPSYNSPLHF. The CDR3 DNA reads TGTGCCAGCCTCGGGGGACAGCCCTCCTATAATTCACCCCTCCACTTT.

The gene calls are TRBV7-2 and TRBJ2-5; D unclear. Germline CDR1 reads SGHTA; CDR2 reads FQGNSA. This CDR3 has 12 amino acids. V lost 3 bases and J lost 5, with 7 bases in between. The CDR3 protein is CASSLGTETQYF. The CDR3 region has the DNA TGTGCCAGCAGCTTGGGCACCGAGACCCAGTACTTC.

V is TRBV19 and J is TRBJ1-5; D is perhaps TRBD1 (6 bases). CDR1 and CDR2 (germline): LNHDA, SQIVND (reference sequence). Between the trimmed V and J ends, which lost 5 bases and 8 bases, there was a span of 16 bases. This CDR3 comprises 14 residues. CDR3: CASSQQGLFEPQHF. CDR3 DNA: TGTGCCAGTAGTCAACAGGGTCTGTTCGAGCCCCAGCATTTT.

The J gene is TRBJ2-2, the V gene TRBV19, with D possibly TRBD1 on 6 matching bases. V shed 10 bases and J shed 3 bases, with 15 bases lying between them. The germline V gene has CDR1 LNHDA and CDR2 SQIVND (reference sequence). This CDR3 contains 14 residues. The CDR3: CATATGSYTGELFF. CDR3 coding DNA: TGTGCCACCGCTACAGGGTCGTACACCGGGGAGCTGTTTTTT.

The chain uses TRBV9 and TRBJ1-3; 8 bases map to TRBD1. Losses at the gene ends were 3 bases for V and 4 bases for J; bases not matched to a gene: 9. This CDR3 region has 16 residues. From germline, CDR1 is SGDLS and CDR2 YYNGEE. CDR3 residues: CASSGGTGAYGNTIYF. The CDR3 nucleotides read TGTGCCAGCAGCGGAGGGACAGGCGCATACGGAAACACCATATATTTT.

This rearrangement joins TRBV27 to TRBJ1-5, with 10 bases identical to TRBD1. Germline V lookup: CDR1 MNHEY, CDR2 SMNVEV (reference sequence). The ends lost 5 bases at V and 7 bases at J; junction bases unmatched: 8. The CDR3 length is 15 residues. CDR3 residues: CASSLRTGGEQPQHF. The CDR3 DNA is TGTGCCAGCAGTCTCCGGACAGGGGGAGAGCAGCCCCAGCATTTT.

This sequence joins TRBV16 and TRBJ1-1; maybe TRBD1 (6 bases). Trimming pared 4 bases from V and 0 bases from J, leaving 12 bases between. Germline assignment: CDR1 KGHSY and CDR2 FQNENV. The CDR3 covers 15 residues. The CDR3: CASSPPRTVNTEAFF. CDR3 sequence (DNA): TGTGCCAGCAGCCCTCCCAGGACAGTGAACACTGAAGCTTTCTTT.

This chain links TRBV18 with TRBJ2-1, with TRBD1 identical over 9 bases. The V gene end was trimmed by 3 bases and the J gene end by 8 bases; junction bases not matched to a gene: 14. CDR3 length: 17 residues. Germline V gene sequence: CDR1 KGHSH, CDR2 LQKENI. CDR3 amino acids: CASSPRTGVNSLHEQFF. In DNA form, the CDR3 reads TGTGCCAGCTCACCTAGGACAGGGGTAAACTCTCTTCATGAGCAGTTCTTC.